The 28 T cell receptor beta chains listed next were all sequenced from one sample in a study of CD8 T cells in ankylosing spondylitis (dated by TCRdb to about 2017). The method behind the library was 5' RACE. For sequencing, an Illumina HiSeq 2500 was employed. In TCRdb, the public reads were trimmed at Q25 with fastp and aligned with MiXCR, with productive beta chains retained. Rows are unified per CDR3 protein, each entry keeping the most common DNA and genes. Here the sample has roughly 200,000 distinct CDR3 sequences; 20% to 30% occur a single time. Together, the top ten hold 6.6% of the sample. Input material: blood, either unsorted or a sorted T cell fraction (not recorded which). The origin of the receptors is a male donor with ankylosing spondylitis or in good health (not recorded which).

This clonotype was recorded at least ten times. The chain links TRBV10-3 to TRBJ2-5; the D is unclear. The CDR3 spans 13 residues. The germline V gene encodes CDR1 ENHRY and CDR2 SYGVKD. Trimming stripped 2 bases from V and 6 bases from J, with 10 bases between. CDR3 loop: CAISETGVKTQYF. The CDR3 region has the DNA TGTGCCATCAGTGAGACCGGAGTAAAGACCCAGTACTTC.

The chain combines TRBV29-1 with TRBJ2-7, with D unclear. The CDR3 is made up of 14 amino acids. CDR1 and CDR2 from the germline V gene are SQVTM and ANQGSEA. The V gene lost 4 bases and the J gene lost 0 bases, with 13 bases spanning the gap. CDR3 protein: CSVASGVSSYEQYF. CDR3 DNA sequence: TGCAGCGTTGCCTCCGGAGTTAGCTCCTACGAGCAGTACTTC.

This clonotype came up many times. CDR3 coding DNA: TGCAGTGCCCCAACCCCGGGGGTACAGACTTATAATTCACCCCTCCACTTT. It translates to CSAPTPGVQTYNSPLHF. The chain uses TRBV20-1 and TRBJ1-6; a possible D gene is TRBD1 (5 bases). Trimming removed 6 bases from V and 4 bases from J, with 22 bases in between. The CDR3 has 17 amino acids. Germline-derived CDR1 and CDR2 are DFQATT and SNEGSKA (reference sequence).

Ten or more counts support this clonotype. CDR3: CSARTRFEQFF. The CDR3 coding sequence is TGCAGTGCTAGGACTAGGTTCGAGCAGTTCTTC. V is TRBV20-1 and J is TRBJ2-1; a possible D gene is TRBD2 (6 bases). The CDR3 covers 11 residues. The germline gives CDR1 DFQATT, CDR2 SNEGSKA (reference sequence). The germline V and J ends were trimmed by 3 bases and 10 bases, with 10 bases remaining between them.

J is TRBJ1-2 and V is TRBV6-2 or TRBV6-3, with D tentatively TRBD1 (5 bases). The CDR3 spans 14 residues. V lost 5 bases to trimming and J lost 0 bases, with 10 bases between them. Germline V lookup: CDR1 MNHEY, CDR2 SVGEGT. The CDR3 sequence: CASSRGGPNYGYTF. The CDR3 DNA follows: TGTGCCAGCAGTCGTGGGGGTCCTAACTATGGCTACACCTTC.

The chain links TRBV20-1 to TRBJ2-7; the D gene is possibly TRBD2 (6 bases). CDR1 and CDR2 (germline): DFQATT, SNEGSKA (reference sequence). The CDR3 extends over 15 amino acids. V lost 5 bases to trimming and J lost 0 bases, with 17 bases between them. CDR3 loop: CSAPWGDRSSYEQYF. The CDR3 DNA reads TGCAGTGCTCCATGGGGGGACCGCAGCTCCTACGAGCAGTACTTC.

The sample holds many counts of this clonotype. The chain has TRBV2 and TRBJ2-6; D not certain. Trimming pared 7 bases from V and 0 bases from J, leaving 7 bases between. This CDR3 has 14 residues. Germline V lookup: CDR1 SNHLY, CDR2 FYNNEI. The CDR3: CASTLTSGANVLTF. The CDR3, as DNA: TGTGCCAGCACCCTAACCTCTGGGGCCAACGTCCTGACTTTC.

This clonotype showed up just a few times. This chain links TRBV20-1 with TRBJ2-7; perhaps TRBD1 as D (5 bases). The CDR3 is made up of 12 amino acids. Germline values: CDR1 DFQATT, CDR2 SNEGSKA (reference sequence). The V end lost 5 bases, the J end lost 0 bases, and 8 bases lay between the germline ends. The CDR3 nucleotides are TGCAGTGCTGGGGCCTCCTCCTACGAGCAGTACTTC. This translates into CSAGASSYEQYF.

V and J are TRBV10-2 and TRBJ2-7; D is ambiguous. CDR1 and CDR2 from the germline V gene are WSHSY and SAAADI. The CDR3 loop spans 11 amino acids. The V and J ends lost 3 bases and 6 bases respectively, with 6 bases between them. The CDR3 region is CASSDRLEQYF. The DNA for the CDR3 is TGCGCCAGCAGTGACCGTCTCGAGCAGTACTTC.

In its sample, this clonotype was seen a few times. This sequence joins TRBV20-1 and TRBJ2-7, with D possibly matching TRBD1 (6 bases). Per the germline V gene, CDR1 is DFQATT and CDR2 is SNEGSKA (reference sequence). V shed 2 bases and J shed 0 bases, with 11 bases lying between them. This CDR3 contains 14 residues. CDR3 protein: CSARPGQHSYEQYF. The DNA of the CDR3 is TGCAGTGCTAGACCCGGACAGCACTCCTACGAGCAGTACTTC.

Only a few counts were recorded for this clonotype. The chain carries TRBV20-1 and TRBJ2-1, with D perhaps matching TRBD1 (6 bases). CDR1 is DFQATT, CDR2 SNEGSKA, per germline (reference sequence). Trimming took off 1 base at V and 4 bases at J, with 8 bases between the two ends. CDR3 length equals 13 residues. CDR3 sequence: CSARGGQYNEQFF. In DNA, the CDR3 is TGCAGTGCTAGAGGAGGACAGTACAATGAGCAGTTCTTC.

About this clonotype: This may arise from a read error, as a much more abundant clone is one base away. The rearrangement joins TRBV6-1 to TRBJ2-7; no definite D call. CDR3 length: 12 residues. Germline lookup yields CDR1 MNHNS and CDR2 SASEGT. The CDR3 nucleotides read TGTGCCAGCAGCGACCCCTCCTACAAGCAGTACTTC. As protein: CASSDPSYKQYF.

This sequence joins TRBV11-2 and TRBJ2-7; 7 bases map to TRBD1. In germline, CDR1 is SGHAT, CDR2 FQNNGV. The CDR3 is made up of 14 amino acids. Trimming at V came to 6 bases and at J to 5 bases, leaving 10 bases not matched to a gene. Written as DNA, the CDR3 is TGTGCCAGCAGACCGGGACAGAAGCTGAACGAGCAGTACTTC. The encoded protein is CASRPGQKLNEQYF.

This clonotype turned up a few times. This chain links TRBV7-9 with TRBJ1-1, with D unresolved. CDR1 is SEHNR, CDR2 FQNEAQ, per germline (reference sequence). Deletions cut 1 base from V and 1 base from J, with 7 bases between. The CDR3 loop spans 14 amino acids. Here the CDR3 DNA reads TGTGCCAGCAGCTTAGGACCGAAGAACACTGAAGCTTTCTTT. As protein: CASSLGPKNTEAFF.

J is TRBJ2-7 and V is TRBV6-5; D not resolved. V was trimmed by 2 bases and J by 1 base, leaving 12 bases between them. The CDR3 sequence is 15 residues long. CDR1 and CDR2 (germline): MNHEY, SVGAGI. The CDR3 bases are TGTGCCAGCAGTTACGATGTAGCAAGATCCTACGAGCAGTACTTC. Translating it yields CASSYDVARSYEQYF.

The CDR3, as DNA: TGCAGCGTTGCGAGGGGACAGGGTCGGGGAGAGCAGTACTTC. This codes for CSVARGQGRGEQYF. The chain carries TRBV29-1 and TRBJ2-7; TRBD1 matches 9 bases. Germline V lookup: CDR1 SQVTM, CDR2 ANQGSEA. Trimming took 4 bases from V and 7 from J; bases not matched to a gene: 11. This CDR3 region has 14 residues.

This chain connects TRBV28 to TRBJ1-2, with D tentatively TRBD1 (6 bases). The CDR3 spans 11 residues. Looked up from germline, CDR1 is MDHEN and CDR2 is SYDVKM. V was pared by 6 bases and J by 9 bases, with 11 bases between. CDR3 sequence: CASSTRGSYTF. For the CDR3, the DNA is TGTGCCAGCAGCACCAGGGGTAGCTACACCTTC.

The chain links TRBV30 to TRBJ1-6, with D possibly TRBD1 on 5 matching bases. This CDR3 has 15 amino acids. Trimming removed 1 base at V and 8 bases at J, with 15 bases between. CDR1 GTSNPN and CDR2 SVGIG come from the germline V gene (reference sequence). The CDR3 protein is CAWSDVGGADSPLHF. CDR3 in DNA: TGTGCCTGGAGTGACGTGGGGGGAGCGGATTCACCCCTCCACTTT.

Many counts were recorded for this clonotype. The J gene is TRBJ2-7, the V gene TRBV10-3; 8 bases match TRBD2. V lost 6 bases, J lost 2 bases, and 3 bases stayed unmatched. Germline V lookup: CDR1 ENHRY, CDR2 SYGVKD. This CDR3 has 13 amino acids. The CDR3 sequence: CAIRAGDAYEQYF. Written as DNA, the CDR3 is TGTGCCATCAGAGCGGGGGACGCCTACGAGCAGTACTTC.

A few counts support this clonotype. The V gene is TRBV20-1, the J gene TRBJ2-1, with 10 nucleotides matching TRBD1. Germline lookup yields CDR1 DFQATT and CDR2 SNEGSKA (reference sequence). Germline trimming cut 0 bases from V and 8 bases from J; bases unmatched to any gene: 13. The CDR3 has 17 amino acids. In DNA, the CDR3 is TGCAGTGCTAGAGATTGGAAAGGACAGGGGGATGTGGATGAGCAGTTCTTC. Translating it yields CSARDWKGQGDVDEQFF.

This clonotype appeared many times. The genes are TRBV20-1 and TRBJ1-4; 9 bases line up with TRBD1. CDR3 size: 15 residues. Unmatched junction bases numbered 11, after V lost 4 bases and J lost 8 bases. CDR1 is DFQATT and CDR2 is SNEGSKA in the germline V gene (reference sequence). CDR3: CSANTGGFSKEKLFF. The DNA of the CDR3 is TGCAGTGCTAACACAGGGGGCTTCAGTAAAGAAAAACTGTTTTTT.

This clonotype was counted between two and nine times. The CDR3 protein is CSATSGRAVETQYF. CDR3 DNA: TGCAGTGCCACTAGCGGGAGGGCCGTAGAGACCCAGTACTTC. V is TRBV20-1 and J is TRBJ2-5; 13 bases line up with TRBD2. From germline, CDR1 is DFQATT and CDR2 SNEGSKA (reference sequence). V lost 6 bases, J lost 4 bases, and 5 bases stayed unmatched. The CDR3 is 14 amino acids.

This clonotype occurred many times. The V call is TRBV29-1, the J call TRBJ2-7, with TRBD1 as a possible D gene (5 bases). V was shortened by 4 bases and J by 4 bases, with 14 bases between the two germline ends. The V gene's germline CDR1 is SQVTM and CDR2 ANQGSEA. This CDR3 is built from 13 residues. CDR3 residues: CSVAMDTYYEQYF. The DNA for the CDR3 is TGCAGCGTTGCCATGGACACCTATTACGAGCAGTACTTC.

This chain uses TRBV12-3 or TRBV12-4 with TRBJ2-5; 7 bases fit TRBD2. This CDR3 is 14 amino acids long. J gave up 7 bases and V 5 bases, and 10 bases lay outside the gene matches. CDR3 sequence reads: CASSTNPGGGTQYF. The CDR3 nucleotides are TGTGCCAGCAGTACAAACCCGGGAGGAGGGACCCAGTACTTC.

V and J are TRBV29-1 and TRBJ1-2; D call uncertain. V was cut by 3 bases and J by 7 bases, with 0 bases left in between. CDR3 length: 8 amino acids. Germline CDR1 is SQVTM and CDR2 is ANQGSEA. CDR3 protein: CSVDGYTF. CDR3 nucleotides: TGCAGCGTTGATGGCTACACCTTC.

V gene TRBV6-1 combines with J gene TRBJ2-1; tentative D call: TRBD2 (5 bases). The V gene lost 0 bases and the J gene lost 5 bases, with 17 bases spanning the gap. Looked up from germline, CDR1 is MNHNS and CDR2 is SASEGT. This CDR3 is 17 amino acids long. The CDR3 bases are TGTGCCAGCAGTGAAGCCCTCGGACTCGGGTCTGACAATGAGCAGTTCTTC. Translation: CASSEALGLGSDNEQFF.

The chain links TRBV20-1 to TRBJ2-3; D may match TRBD1 or TRBD2 (5 bases each). The V and J ends lost 4 bases and 3 bases respectively, with 20 bases between them. The CDR3 is 16 residues long. The germline CDR1 and CDR2 sequences are DFQATT and SNEGSKA (reference sequence). CDR3 sequence reads: CSAISRDGFGTDTQYF. The CDR3 DNA is TGCAGTGCTATTTCCCGGGACGGTTTTGGGACAGATACGCAGTATTTT.

CDR3 coding DNA: TGCGCCAGCCGACAAGGGACAGAAATTCAGTACTTC. Amino acids: CASRQGTEIQYF. V usage is TRBV5-1 and J usage is TRBJ2-4; 7 nucleotides align to TRBD1. In germline, CDR1 is SGHRS, CDR2 YFSETQ. The CDR3 contains 12 residues. With V trimmed by 7 bases and J by 10 bases, 8 bases remained unmatched.